Below are 8 T cell receptor beta chains sequenced from a single sample in a study of T-cell memory formation after mild COVID-19. From the 5' RACE reads, TCRdb called clonotypes with MiXCR, one entry per CDR3 protein. The table includes about 270,000 distinct CDR3 sequences, about a sixth detected once. The source material was PBMCs or a T cell subset sorted from them (not recorded which). The receptors come from a man aged 18 to 30 who had mild COVID-19 (a few samples of this study predate the infection). Cell type and time point are not known.

The chain couples TRBV11-2 to TRBJ2-1, with 11 bases matching TRBD2. Unmatched junction bases numbered 6, after V lost 0 bases and J lost 5 bases. This CDR3 spans 17 amino acids. Per germline, CDR1 SGHAT and CDR2 FQNNGV. As DNA, the CDR3 is TGTGCCAGCAGCTTAGATTTAGTAGCGGGGGGGCACAATGAGCAGTTCTTC. It codes for CASSLDLVAGGHNEQFF. The complete variable domain, with remaining parts taken from reference TRBV11-2 and TRBJ2-1, reads EAGVAQSPRYKIIEKRQSVAFWCNPISGHATLYWYQQILGQGPKLLIQFQNNGVVDDSQLPKDRFSAERLKGVDSTLKIQPAKLEDSAVYLCASSLDLVAGGHNEQFFGPGTRLTVL.

V and J are TRBV5-1 and TRBJ1-1; D might be TRBD1 (5 bases). V dropped 0 bases and J dropped 6 bases, with 9 bases sitting between them. The CDR3 has 13 amino acids. CDR1 is SGHRS, CDR2 YFSETQ, per germline. The chain's CDR3 is CASSLVTGAEAFF. CDR3 nucleotide sequence: TGCGCCAGCAGCTTGGTTACAGGAGCTGAAGCTTTCTTT.

This chain uses TRBV6-2 or TRBV6-3 with TRBJ2-7; 7 nucleotides match TRBD2. Germline V CDR1 and CDR2: MNHEY, SVGEGT. CDR3 length: 17 residues. The V and J ends lost 6 bases and 5 bases, in that order; junction bases with no gene match: 19. The CDR3 sequence is CASSYTPPGLVGNEQYV. As DNA, the CDR3 is TGTGCCAGCAGCTACACCCCCCCTGGACTAGTCGGGAACGAGCAGTACGTC.

This clonotype came up a few times. The V and J genes are TRBV6-6 and TRBJ1-1; D might be TRBD1 (5 bases). The CDR3 is made up of 13 amino acids. V lost 0 bases to trimming and J lost 11 bases, with 13 bases between them. Per germline, CDR1 MNHNY and CDR2 SVGAGI (reference sequence). In DNA form, the CDR3 reads TGTGCCAGCAGTTACTCGGGGGGAGGGGCGGCTTTCTTT. Translating it yields CASSYSGGGAAFF.

This chain links TRBV6-4 with TRBJ1-4; no definite D call. The CDR3 length is 11 residues. CDR1 MRHNA and CDR2 SNTAGT come from the germline V gene. V shed 7 bases and J shed 13 bases, with 13 bases lying between them. In DNA form, the CDR3 reads TGTGCCAGCACCCTCCCTGCCCTACTGTTTTTT. It encodes CASTLPALLFF.

V usage is TRBV10-1 and J usage is TRBJ1-1; D is unclear. V gave up 5 bases and J gave up 1 base, with 8 bases separating them. The CDR3 loop spans 13 amino acids. Germline lookup yields CDR1 WNHNN and CDR2 SYGVQD (reference sequence). CDR3 nucleotide sequence: TGCGCCAGCAGTCCCTTTCCGAACACTGAAGCTTTCTTT. Translating it yields CASSPFPNTEAFF.

This clonotype was observed a few times. The chain joins TRBV20-1 to TRBJ2-1, with TRBD2 as a possible D gene (6 bases). The germline V and J ends were trimmed by 5 bases and 2 bases, with 16 bases remaining between them. Germline values: CDR1 DFQATT, CDR2 SNEGSKA (reference sequence). The CDR3 covers 15 residues. DNA of the CDR3: TGCAGTGCTGCACCACTAGCCCCACCCTACAATGAGCAGTTCTTC. It translates to CSAAPLAPPYNEQFF.

The chain is built from TRBV24-1 and TRBJ2-1; D gene unclear. Germline values: CDR1 KGHDR, CDR2 SFDVKD. The ends were cut back, 0 bases at V and 14 bases at J, with 16 bases in the middle. The length of the CDR3 is 14 residues. The CDR3 DNA reads TGTGCCACCAGTGATTTGGGGAACAGCCCTGGGGAGTTCTTC. This encodes CATSDLGNSPGEFF.